The 14 T cell receptor beta chains reported below all come from one sample, sequenced in a study of blood T cell repertoires in COVID-19. Using immunoSEQ multiplex PCR, the repertoire was profiled, and TCRdb retains in-frame clones only, with some absent. The profile shows 80,000 to 100,000 clones, roughly nine tenths of them singletons. Specimen: peripheral blood. The source of these receptors is a human donor with active COVID-19. The donor label of this sample is uncertain.

The DNA of the CDR3 is TGTGCCAGCAGCGTGGGAGAAACTAATGAAAAACTGTTTTTT. It yields the protein CASSVGETNEKLFF. The chain uses TRBV27 and TRBJ1-4, with D hard to call. Looked up from germline, CDR1 is MNHEY and CDR2 is SMNVEV (reference sequence). V gave up 6 bases and J gave up 1 base, with 9 bases separating them. This CDR3 has 14 residues.

The chain employs TRBV3-1 (or the pseudogene TRBV3-2) and TRBJ2-3; D gene uncertain. CDR1 LGHDT and CDR2 YNNKEL come from the germline V gene (reference sequence). Deletions cut 0 bases from V and 3 bases from J, with 7 bases between. The CDR3 contains 14 residues. Here the CDR3 DNA reads TGTGCCAGCAGCCAAGATGTCTCTACAGATACGCAGTATTTT. It specifies CASSQDVSTDTQYF.

The count of this clone is one. This chain uses TRBV28 with TRBJ1-2; D uncertain. The CDR3 length is 13 residues. The germline V gene has CDR1 MDHEN and CDR2 SYDVKM. With 10 bases removed from V and 4 bases from J, the gap between germline ends came to 16 bases. Written as DNA, the CDR3 is TGTGCCACGAGGCGGGAACTGGTCTATGGCTACACCTTC. Its protein product is CATRRELVYGYTF.

The CDR3 nucleotides read TGTGCCAGCAGCTTATTGACAGGCGGGAATCAGCCCCAGCATTTT. Translating gives CASSLLTGGNQPQHF. The chain recombines TRBV7-2 with TRBJ1-5; D might be TRBD1 (6 bases). The V end lost 2 bases, the J end lost 4 bases, and 12 bases lay between the germline ends. The length of the CDR3 is 15 residues. CDR1 and CDR2 from the germline V gene are SGHTA and FQGNSA.

This clone was observed once. This rearrangement joins TRBV24-1 to TRBJ2-7, with D perhaps matching TRBD1 (5 bases). The germline V and J ends were trimmed by 4 bases and 3 bases, with 12 bases remaining between them. Germline lookup yields CDR1 KGHDR and CDR2 SFDVKD. This CDR3 is 14 amino acids long. DNA of the CDR3: TGTGCCACCAGTGACCCCGACAGCAACTACGAGCAGTACTTC. It yields the protein CATSDPDSNYEQYF.

The V call is TRBV27, the J call TRBJ1-1, with TRBD1 matching 7 bases. The junction had 9 bases not matched to a gene; V was cut back by 8 bases and J by 3 bases. The CDR3 covers 14 residues. CDR1 is MNHEY, CDR2 SMNVEV, per germline (reference sequence). The chain's CDR3 is CASARQGIDTEAFF. CDR3 DNA sequence: TGTGCCAGCGCCCGACAGGGCATCGACACTGAAGCTTTCTTT.

The chain is built from TRBV12-5 and TRBJ2-7, with 8 bases matching TRBD2. This CDR3 has 14 residues. V lost 8 bases and J lost 5; bases outside the gene matches: 11. Germline CDR1 LGHNT, CDR2 FRNRAP. CDR3 protein: CASSLSGARNEQYF. Here the CDR3 DNA reads TGTGCTAGTTCTCTTAGCGGGGCTCGTAACGAGCAGTACTTC. The variable domain in full, with the rest retrieved from reference TRBV12-5 and TRBJ2-7, is DARVTQTPRHKVTEMGQEVTMRCQPILGHNTVFWYRQTMMQGLELLAYFRNRAPLDDSGMPKDRFSAEMPDATLATLKIQPSEPRDSAVYFCASSLSGARNEQYFGPGTRLTVT.

The genes are TRBV3-1 (or the pseudogene TRBV3-2) and TRBJ2-3; 15 nucleotides align to TRBD2. Trimming took 0 bases from V and 4 from J; bases not matched to a gene: 5. The length of the CDR3 is 18 residues. Germline CDR1 and CDR2: LGHDT and YNNKEL (reference sequence). CDR3 in amino acids: CASSQDWTSGGVADTQYF. DNA for the CDR3: TGTGCCAGCAGCCAAGATTGGACTAGCGGGGGGGTGGCAGATACGCAGTATTTT.

This clone appeared a single time. The chain uses TRBV5-1 and TRBJ1-1; the D is unclear. The CDR3 spans 17 residues. V was trimmed by 1 base and J by 0 bases, leaving 16 bases between them. The germline CDR1 and CDR2 sequences are SGHRS and YFSETQ. CDR3 residues: CASSLQTTRRLNTEAFF. The CDR3 nucleotides read TGCGCCAGCAGCTTGCAGACCACCCGGCGGTTGAACACTGAAGCTTTCTTT.

The chain carries TRBV18 and TRBJ2-3; D is possibly TRBD2 (6 bases). Per germline, CDR1 KGHSH and CDR2 LQKENI. V was clipped by 3 bases and J by 5 bases, with 9 bases between them. The CDR3 contains 13 residues. CDR3 loop: CASSPGGEDTQYF. CDR3 bases: TGTGCCAGCTCACCCGGCGGGGAAGATACGCAGTATTTT.

The chain couples TRBV5-1 to TRBJ1-4; no definite D call. This CDR3 is 15 amino acids long. Trimming removed 4 bases from V and 8 bases from J, with 18 bases in between. Germline loops: CDR1 SGHRS, CDR2 YFSETQ. CDR3 coding DNA: TGCGCCAGCAGCCGACCCTCGAGTAGCAGCGAAAAACTGTTTTTT. Its protein is CASSRPSSSSEKLFF.

The genes are TRBV7-8 and TRBJ2-3; 7 bases line up with TRBD2. The CDR3 extends over 16 amino acids. J was trimmed by 2 bases and V by 4 bases; bases with no gene match: 9. Germline assignment: CDR1 SGHVS and CDR2 FQNEAQ. CDR3 DNA: TGTGCCAGCAGCTCTCTGGCGGGGGACTTCACAGATACGCAGTATTTT. It translates to CASSSLAGDFTDTQYF.

This rearrangement joins TRBV7-2 to TRBJ2-7, with TRBD2 identical over 11 bases. The CDR3 totals 16 residues. In germline, CDR1 is SGHTA, CDR2 FQGNSA. Trimming cost V 0 bases and J 6 bases; bases outside gene matches: 7. CDR3 sequence reads: CASSLALAGGPREQYF. CDR3 DNA: TGTGCCAGCAGCTTAGCGTTAGCGGGGGGGCCCCGCGAGCAGTACTTC.

This clone was observed a single time. The V gene is TRBV5-1, the J gene TRBJ2-5; 8 bases align to TRBD2. This CDR3 comprises 15 residues. In germline, CDR1 is SGHRS, CDR2 YFSETQ. J lost 1 base, V lost 1 base, and 3 bases had no gene match. DNA of the CDR3: TGCGCCAGCAGCTTGCAAGCGGGGGTCCAAGAGACCCAGTACTTC. Encoded protein: CASSLQAGVQETQYF.